This T cell receptor (beta chain) comes out of a study of blood T cell repertoires in COVID-19. On the study more broadly: Samples taken during acute and convalescent COVID-19 were collected in the United States, Italy and Spain. T cells, B-cell-depleted T cells, or PBMCs supplied cDNA or gDNA.

The germline CDR1 and CDR2 sequences are SGHRS and YFSETQ. This CDR3 has 17 residues. Germline trimming cut 4 bases from V and 0 bases from J; bases unmatched to any gene: 7. Original processing notes: Reference gene primers were amplified, and this amplification served to estimate nucleated cell counts. Only in-frame clones appear in the TCRdb table, and some are missing; sequencing was by immunoSEQ multiplex PCR. The D gene and trimming were derived from the DNA, and the V and J assignments and clone size from that table. Here the sample spans 65,000 to 85,000 clones, 60% to 85% being singletons. The TCR comes from a woman older than 75 with active or convalescent COVID-19. The sample consisted of peripheral blood. This chain joins TRBV5-1 and TRBJ2-6; 7 bases agree with TRBD1. For the CDR3, the DNA is TGCGCCAGCAGCCTCCGACAGGGATCCTCTGGGGCCAACGTCCTGACTTTC. It encodes CASSLRQGSSGANVLTF.